Listed here are 3 T cell receptor beta chains from one sample, sequenced in a study of OX40 agonist ivuxolimab in advanced cancers. The method was immunoSEQ multiplex PCR; TCRdb's version includes in-frame clones alone and lacks a portion of them. The data hold roughly 65,000 clones, with over 75% observed a single time. This specimen consisted of CD4+ or CD8+ T cells sorted from blood, obtained in a trial of the OX40 agonist ivuxolimab. The receptor set was obtained from an adult with an advanced solid tumor such as melanoma, head and neck, liver or kidney cancer.

This sequence joins TRBV5-7 and TRBJ2-7; TRBD2 matches at 8 bases. TRBV5-7 is an ORF, and what it does is uncertain. Losses at the gene ends were 2 bases for V and 3 bases for J; bases not matched to a gene: 4. The CDR3 is 14 amino acids. CDR3 DNA: TGTGCCAGCAGCTTTTCCGGGGGGGGCTACGAGCAGTACTTC. Residues: CASSFSGGGYEQYF.

The chain carries TRBV23-1 and TRBJ2-7; 8 bases are a match to TRBD1. TRBV23-1 is recorded as an ORF, its role being uncertain. The CDR3 has 15 amino acids. With V trimmed by 4 bases and J by 0 bases, 5 bases remained unmatched. The CDR3 sequence: CASSPPGQDSYEQYF. The CDR3 DNA is TGCGCCAGCAGTCCACCGGGACAGGACTCCTACGAGCAGTACTTC.

The chain combines TRBV15 with TRBJ2-5; D gene uncertain. Germline V gene lookup returns CDR1 LNHNV and CDR2 YYDKDF (reference sequence). Deletions cut 5 bases from V and 5 bases from J, with 9 bases between. The CDR3 totals 12 residues. The CDR3 nucleotides are TGTGCCACCAGCCGCGAGGTGGAGACCCAGTACTTC. This sequence encodes CATSREVETQYF.